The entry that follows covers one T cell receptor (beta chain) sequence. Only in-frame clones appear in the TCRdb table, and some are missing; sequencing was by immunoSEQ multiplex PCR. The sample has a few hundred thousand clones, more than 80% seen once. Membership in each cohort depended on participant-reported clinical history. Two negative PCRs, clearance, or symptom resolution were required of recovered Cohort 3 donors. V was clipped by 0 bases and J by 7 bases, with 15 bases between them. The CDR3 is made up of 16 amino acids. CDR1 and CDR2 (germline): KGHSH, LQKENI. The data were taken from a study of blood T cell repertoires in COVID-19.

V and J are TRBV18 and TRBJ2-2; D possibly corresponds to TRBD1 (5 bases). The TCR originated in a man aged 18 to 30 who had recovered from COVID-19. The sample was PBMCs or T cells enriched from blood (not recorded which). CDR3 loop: CASSPPLRQLRGELFF. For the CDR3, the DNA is TGTGCCAGCTCACCACCCCTCCGACAGCTTCGCGGGGAGCTGTTTTTT.